This TCR beta chain is drawn from a study of patients and donors after allogeneic stem cell transplantation. Per the germline V gene, CDR1 is MNHEY and CDR2 is SMNVEV (reference sequence). The CDR3 loop spans 14 amino acids. V gave up 4 bases and J gave up 5 bases, with 14 bases separating them. TCRdb ran MiXCR on the RT-PCR reads and lists one entry per CDR3 protein. The table shows some 60,000 distinct CDR3 sequences, with 10% to 15% occurring only once. This clonotype was recorded a few times. The specimen sequenced was blood, either unsorted or a sorted T cell fraction (not recorded which). The TCR sequence derives from a human donor who was either an allogeneic HSCT recipient or a stem cell or donor lymphocyte infusion donor (not recorded which). It is not recorded whose cells these are; they may come from a transplant donor. The chain joins TRBV27 to TRBJ2-5; D possibly matches TRBD1 or TRBD2 (5 bases each). CDR3 coding DNA: TGTGCCAGCAGTTCGGTACGGGGCGGGGAGACCCAGTACTTC. Its translation: CASSSVRGGETQYF.